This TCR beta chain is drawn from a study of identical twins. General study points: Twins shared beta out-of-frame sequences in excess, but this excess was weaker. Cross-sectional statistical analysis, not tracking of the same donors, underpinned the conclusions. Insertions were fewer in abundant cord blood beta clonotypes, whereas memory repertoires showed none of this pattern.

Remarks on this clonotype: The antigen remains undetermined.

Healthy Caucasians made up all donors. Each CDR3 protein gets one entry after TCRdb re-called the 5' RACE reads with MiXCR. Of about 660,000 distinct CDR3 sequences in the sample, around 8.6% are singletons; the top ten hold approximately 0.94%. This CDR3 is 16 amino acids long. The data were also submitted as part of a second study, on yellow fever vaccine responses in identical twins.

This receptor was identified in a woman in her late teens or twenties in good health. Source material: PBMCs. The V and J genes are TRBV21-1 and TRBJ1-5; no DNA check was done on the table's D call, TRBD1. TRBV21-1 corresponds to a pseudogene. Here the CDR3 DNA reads TGTGCCAGCAGCGAACCTTCGGACATTAGCAATCAGCCCCAGCATTTT. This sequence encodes CASSEPSDISNQPQHF.